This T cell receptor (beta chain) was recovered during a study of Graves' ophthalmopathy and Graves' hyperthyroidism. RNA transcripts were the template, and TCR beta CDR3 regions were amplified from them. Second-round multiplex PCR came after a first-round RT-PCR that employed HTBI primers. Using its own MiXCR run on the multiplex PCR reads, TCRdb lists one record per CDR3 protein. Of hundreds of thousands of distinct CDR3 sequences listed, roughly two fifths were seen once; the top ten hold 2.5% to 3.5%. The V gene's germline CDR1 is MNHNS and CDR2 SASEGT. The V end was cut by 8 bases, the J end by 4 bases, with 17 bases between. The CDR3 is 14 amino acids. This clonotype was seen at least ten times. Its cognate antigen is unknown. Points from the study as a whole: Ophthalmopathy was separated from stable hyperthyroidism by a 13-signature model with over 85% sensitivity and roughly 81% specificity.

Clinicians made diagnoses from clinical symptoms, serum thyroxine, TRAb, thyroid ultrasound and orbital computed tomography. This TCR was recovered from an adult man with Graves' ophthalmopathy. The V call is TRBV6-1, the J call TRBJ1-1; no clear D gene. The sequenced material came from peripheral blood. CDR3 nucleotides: TGTGCCAGCCCATCGAGGGTTTCGAGCACTGAAGCTTTCTTT. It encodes CASPSRVSSTEAFF.